The source of this T cell receptor (beta chain) is a study of identical twins. Each CDR3 protein is one row after TCRdb ran MiXCR on the 5' RACE reads. The data show around 550,000 distinct CDR3 sequences, with roughly 15% seen just once and around 0.48% held by the top ten. The CDR3 has 15 residues. CDR1 and CDR2 from the germline V gene are DFQATT and SNEGSKA (reference sequence). V shed 1 base and J shed 3 bases, with 15 bases lying between them. The same sample was also used in a study of yellow fever vaccine responses in identical twins.

Sequencing was carried out using CD4+ T cells sorted from blood. The gene calls are TRBV20-1 and TRBJ1-2; the D is unclear. This TCR came from a young woman in good health. The DNA for the CDR3 is TGCAGTGCTAGAGTCCTGGGGTCTTTTGACTATGGCTACACCTTC. It is translated as CSARVLGSFDYGYTF.